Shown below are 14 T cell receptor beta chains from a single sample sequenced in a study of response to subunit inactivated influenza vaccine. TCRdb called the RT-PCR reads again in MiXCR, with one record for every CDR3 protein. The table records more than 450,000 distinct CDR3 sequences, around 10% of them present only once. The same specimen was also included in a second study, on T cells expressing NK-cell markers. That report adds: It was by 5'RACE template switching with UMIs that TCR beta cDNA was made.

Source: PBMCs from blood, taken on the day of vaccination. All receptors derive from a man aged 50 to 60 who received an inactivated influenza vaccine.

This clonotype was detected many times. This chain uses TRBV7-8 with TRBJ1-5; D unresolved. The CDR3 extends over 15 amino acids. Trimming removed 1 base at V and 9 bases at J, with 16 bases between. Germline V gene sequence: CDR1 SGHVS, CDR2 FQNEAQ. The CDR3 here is CASSLEGTYGGPQHF. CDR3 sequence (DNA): TGTGCCAGCAGCTTAGAAGGCACGTACGGTGGGCCCCAGCATTTT.

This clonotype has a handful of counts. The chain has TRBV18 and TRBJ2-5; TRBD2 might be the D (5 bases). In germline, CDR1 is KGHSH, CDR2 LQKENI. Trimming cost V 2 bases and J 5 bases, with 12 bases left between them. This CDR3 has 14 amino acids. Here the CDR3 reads CASSPTQTGETQYF. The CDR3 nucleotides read TGTGCCAGCTCACCAACCCAGACGGGGGAGACCCAGTACTTC.

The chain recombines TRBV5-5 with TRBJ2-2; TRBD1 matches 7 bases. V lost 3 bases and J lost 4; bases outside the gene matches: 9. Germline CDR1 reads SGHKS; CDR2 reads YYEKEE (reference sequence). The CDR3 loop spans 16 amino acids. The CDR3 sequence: CASSSRTGASTGELFF. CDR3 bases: TGTGCCAGCAGCTCCCGAACAGGGGCCAGCACCGGGGAGCTGTTTTTT.

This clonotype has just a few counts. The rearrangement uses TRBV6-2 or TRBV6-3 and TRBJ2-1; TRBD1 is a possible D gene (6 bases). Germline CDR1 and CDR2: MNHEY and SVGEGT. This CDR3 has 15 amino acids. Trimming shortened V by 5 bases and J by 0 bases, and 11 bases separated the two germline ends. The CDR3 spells CASSIQGSSYNEQFF. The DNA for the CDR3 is TGTGCCAGCAGTATACAGGGAAGCTCCTACAATGAGCAGTTCTTC.

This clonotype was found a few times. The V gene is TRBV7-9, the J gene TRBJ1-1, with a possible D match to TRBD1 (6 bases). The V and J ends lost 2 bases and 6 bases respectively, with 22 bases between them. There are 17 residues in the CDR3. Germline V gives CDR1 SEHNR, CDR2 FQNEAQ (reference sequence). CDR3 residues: CASSLPLSTGRSAEAFF. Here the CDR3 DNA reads TGTGCCAGCAGCTTACCCCTATCGACAGGCAGAAGCGCTGAAGCTTTCTTT.

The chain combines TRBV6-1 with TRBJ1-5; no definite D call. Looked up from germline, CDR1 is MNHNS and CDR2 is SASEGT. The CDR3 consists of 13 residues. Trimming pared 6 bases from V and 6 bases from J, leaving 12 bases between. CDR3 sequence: CASRSIAGQPQHF. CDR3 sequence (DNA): TGTGCCAGCAGATCGATCGCAGGTCAGCCCCAGCATTTT.

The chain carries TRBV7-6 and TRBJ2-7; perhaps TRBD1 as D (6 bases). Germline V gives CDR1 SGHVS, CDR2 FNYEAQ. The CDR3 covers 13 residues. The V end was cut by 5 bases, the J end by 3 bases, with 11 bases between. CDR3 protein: CASSPQQGYEQYF. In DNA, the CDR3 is TGTGCCAGCAGCCCACAACAGGGCTACGAGCAGTACTTC.

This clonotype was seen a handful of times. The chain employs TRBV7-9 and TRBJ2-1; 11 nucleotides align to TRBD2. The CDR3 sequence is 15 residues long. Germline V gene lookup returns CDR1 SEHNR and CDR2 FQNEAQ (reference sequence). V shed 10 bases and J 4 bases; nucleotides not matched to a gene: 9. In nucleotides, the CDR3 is TGTGCCACCATGGATAGCGGGAGGGGTTACAATGAGCAGTTCTTC. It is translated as CATMDSGRGYNEQFF.

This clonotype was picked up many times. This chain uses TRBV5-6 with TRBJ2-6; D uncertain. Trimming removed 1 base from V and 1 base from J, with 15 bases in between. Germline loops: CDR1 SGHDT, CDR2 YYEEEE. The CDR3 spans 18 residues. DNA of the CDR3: TGTGCCAGCAGCTTGCTCCAGTACCTTCTATCTGGGGCCAACGTCCTGACTTTC. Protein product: CASSLLQYLLSGANVLTF.

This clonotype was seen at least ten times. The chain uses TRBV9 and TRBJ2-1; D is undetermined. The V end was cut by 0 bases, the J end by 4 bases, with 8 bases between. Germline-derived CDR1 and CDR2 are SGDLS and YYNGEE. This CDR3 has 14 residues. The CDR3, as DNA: TGTGCCAGCAGCGTAGCCGGGTTGTACAATGAGCAGTTCTTC. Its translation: CASSVAGLYNEQFF.

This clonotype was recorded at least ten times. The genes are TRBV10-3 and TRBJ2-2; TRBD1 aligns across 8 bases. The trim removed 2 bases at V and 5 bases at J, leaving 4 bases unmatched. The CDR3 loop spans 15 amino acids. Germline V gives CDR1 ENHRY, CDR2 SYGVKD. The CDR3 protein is CAISEENRGTGELFF. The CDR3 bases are TGTGCCATCAGTGAGGAGAACAGGGGGACCGGGGAGCTGTTTTTT.

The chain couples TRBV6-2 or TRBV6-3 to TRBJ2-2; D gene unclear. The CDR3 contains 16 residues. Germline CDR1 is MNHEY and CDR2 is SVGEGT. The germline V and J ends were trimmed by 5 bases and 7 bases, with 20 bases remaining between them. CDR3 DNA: TGTGCCAGCAGTACGGTTCGACCCGGCGGTAACGGGGAGCTGTTTTTT. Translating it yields CASSTVRPGGNGELFF.

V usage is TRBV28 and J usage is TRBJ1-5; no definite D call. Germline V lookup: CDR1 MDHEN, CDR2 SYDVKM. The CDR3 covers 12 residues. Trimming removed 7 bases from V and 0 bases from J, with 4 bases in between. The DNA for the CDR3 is TGTGCCAGCATAGATAGCAATCAGCCCCAGCATTTT. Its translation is CASIDSNQPQHF.

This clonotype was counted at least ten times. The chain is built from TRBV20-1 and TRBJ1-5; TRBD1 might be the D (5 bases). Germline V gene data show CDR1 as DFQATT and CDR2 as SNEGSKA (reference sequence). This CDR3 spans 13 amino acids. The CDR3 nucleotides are TGCGGACAAGGACGGGCGGGCAATCAGCCCCAGCATTTT. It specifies CGQGRAGNQPQHF.